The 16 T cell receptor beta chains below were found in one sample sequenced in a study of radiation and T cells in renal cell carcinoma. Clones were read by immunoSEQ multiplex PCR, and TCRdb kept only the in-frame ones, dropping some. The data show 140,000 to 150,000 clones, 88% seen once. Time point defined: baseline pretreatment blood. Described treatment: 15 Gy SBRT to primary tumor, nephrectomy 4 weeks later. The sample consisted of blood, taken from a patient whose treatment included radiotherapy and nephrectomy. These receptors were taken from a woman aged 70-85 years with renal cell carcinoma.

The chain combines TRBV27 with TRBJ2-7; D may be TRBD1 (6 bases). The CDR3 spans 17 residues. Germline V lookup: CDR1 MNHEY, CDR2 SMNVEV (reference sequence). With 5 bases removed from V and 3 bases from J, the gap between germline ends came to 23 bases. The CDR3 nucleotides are TGTGCCAGCAGTGCCACCCCTCAGGGGAAAGTATTCTACGAGCAGTACTTC. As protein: CASSATPQGKVFYEQYF.

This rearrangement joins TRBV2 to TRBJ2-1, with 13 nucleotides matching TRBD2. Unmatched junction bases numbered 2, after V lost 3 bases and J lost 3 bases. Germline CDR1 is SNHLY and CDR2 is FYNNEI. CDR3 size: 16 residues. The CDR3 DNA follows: TGTGCCAGCAGTGAGGGACTAGCGGGGATCTACAATGAGCAGTTCTTC. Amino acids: CASSEGLAGIYNEQFF.

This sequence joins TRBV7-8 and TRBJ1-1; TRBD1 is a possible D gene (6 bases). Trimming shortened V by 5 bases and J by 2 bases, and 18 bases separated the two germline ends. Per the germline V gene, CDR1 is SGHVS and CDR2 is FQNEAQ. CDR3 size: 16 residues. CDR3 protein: CASSRRRGTSNTEAFF. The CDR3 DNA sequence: TGTGCCAGCAGCCGTCGGAGGGGGACCTCAAACACTGAAGCTTTCTTT.

The CDR3 nucleotides are TGTGCCAGCAGTTTCTCCAGCTTCTTGAACACTGAAGCTTTCTTT. Residues: CASSFSSFLNTEAFF. The genes are TRBV27 and TRBJ1-1, with D uncertain. The germline V gene encodes CDR1 MNHEY and CDR2 SMNVEV (reference sequence). This CDR3 has 15 residues. Trimming stripped 3 bases from V and 0 bases from J, with 11 bases between.

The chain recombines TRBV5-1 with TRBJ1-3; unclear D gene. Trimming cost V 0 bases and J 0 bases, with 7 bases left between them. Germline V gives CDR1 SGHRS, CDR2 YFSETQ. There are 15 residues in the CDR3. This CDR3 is CASSLDLLSGNTIYF. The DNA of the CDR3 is TGCGCCAGCAGCTTGGACCTGCTCTCTGGAAACACCATATATTTT.

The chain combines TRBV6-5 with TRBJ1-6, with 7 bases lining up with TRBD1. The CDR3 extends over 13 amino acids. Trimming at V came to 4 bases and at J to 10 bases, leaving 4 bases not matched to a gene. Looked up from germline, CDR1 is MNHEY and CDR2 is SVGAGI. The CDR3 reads CASSFTGESPLHF. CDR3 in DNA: TGTGCCAGCAGTTTCACAGGGGAATCACCCCTCCACTTT.

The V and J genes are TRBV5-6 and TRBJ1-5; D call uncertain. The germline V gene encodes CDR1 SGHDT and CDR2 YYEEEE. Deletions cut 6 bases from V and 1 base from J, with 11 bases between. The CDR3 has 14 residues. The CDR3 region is CASTSEGSNQPQHF. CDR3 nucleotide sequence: TGTGCCAGCACTAGCGAGGGCAGCAATCAGCCCCAGCATTTT. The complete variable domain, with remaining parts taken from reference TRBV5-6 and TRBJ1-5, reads DAGVTQSPTHLIKTRGQQVTLRCSPKSGHDTVSWYQQALGQGPQFIFQYYEEEERQRGNFPDRFSGHQFPNYSSELNVNALLLGDSALYLCASTSEGSNQPQHFGDGTRLSIL.

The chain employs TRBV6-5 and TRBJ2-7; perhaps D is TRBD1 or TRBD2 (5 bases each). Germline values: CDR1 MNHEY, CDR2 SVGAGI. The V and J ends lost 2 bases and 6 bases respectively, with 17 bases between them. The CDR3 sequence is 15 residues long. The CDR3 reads CASSYLGAQSSEQYF. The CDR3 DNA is TGTGCCAGCAGTTACCTCGGGGCTCAGTCGTCCGAGCAGTACTTC.

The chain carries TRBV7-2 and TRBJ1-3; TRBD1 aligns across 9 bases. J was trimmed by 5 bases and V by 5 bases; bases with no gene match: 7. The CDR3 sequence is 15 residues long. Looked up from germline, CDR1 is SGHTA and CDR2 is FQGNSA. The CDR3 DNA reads TGTGCCAGCAGCAACGACGGGACAGGGAGAAACACCATATATTTT. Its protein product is CASSNDGTGRNTIYF.

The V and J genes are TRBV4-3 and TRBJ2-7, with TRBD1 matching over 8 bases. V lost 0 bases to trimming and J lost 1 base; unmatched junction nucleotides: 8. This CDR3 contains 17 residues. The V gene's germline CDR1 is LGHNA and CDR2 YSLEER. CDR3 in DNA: TGCGCCAGCAGCCAAGATTCAGGGACAGGTTATTCCTACGAGCAGTACTTC. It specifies CASSQDSGTGYSYEQYF.

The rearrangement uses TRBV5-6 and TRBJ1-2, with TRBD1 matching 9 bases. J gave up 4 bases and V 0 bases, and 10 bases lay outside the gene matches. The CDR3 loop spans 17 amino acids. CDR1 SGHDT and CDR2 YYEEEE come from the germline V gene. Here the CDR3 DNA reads TGTGCCAGCAGCTTGGCCGAGGGGACAGGGTACGGCTATGGCTACACCTTC. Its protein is CASSLAEGTGYGYGYTF.

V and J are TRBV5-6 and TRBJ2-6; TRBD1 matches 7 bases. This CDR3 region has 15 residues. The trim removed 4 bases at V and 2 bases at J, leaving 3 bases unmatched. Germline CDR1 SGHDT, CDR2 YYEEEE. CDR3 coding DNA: TGTGCCAGCAGCCAAGGGACAGCTGGGGCCAACGTCCTGACTTTC. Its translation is CASSQGTAGANVLTF.

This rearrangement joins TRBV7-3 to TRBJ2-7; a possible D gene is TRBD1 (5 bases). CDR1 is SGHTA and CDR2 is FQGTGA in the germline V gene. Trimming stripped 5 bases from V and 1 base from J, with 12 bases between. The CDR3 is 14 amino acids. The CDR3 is CASSLQGFSYEQYF. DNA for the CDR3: TGTGCCAGCAGCCTTCAGGGTTTTTCCTACGAGCAGTACTTC. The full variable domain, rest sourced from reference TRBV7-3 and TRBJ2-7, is GAGVSQTPSNKVTEKGKYVELRCDPISGHTALYWYRQSLGQGPEFLIYFQGTGAADDSGLPNDRFFAVRPEGSVSTLKIQRTERGDSAVYLCASSLQGFSYEQYFGPGTRLTVT.

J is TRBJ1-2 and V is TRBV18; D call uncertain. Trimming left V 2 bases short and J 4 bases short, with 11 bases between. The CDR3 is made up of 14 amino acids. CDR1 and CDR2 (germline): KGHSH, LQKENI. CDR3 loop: CASSPGPIGYGYTF. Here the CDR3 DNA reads TGTGCCAGCTCACCAGGACCGATAGGCTATGGCTACACCTTC.

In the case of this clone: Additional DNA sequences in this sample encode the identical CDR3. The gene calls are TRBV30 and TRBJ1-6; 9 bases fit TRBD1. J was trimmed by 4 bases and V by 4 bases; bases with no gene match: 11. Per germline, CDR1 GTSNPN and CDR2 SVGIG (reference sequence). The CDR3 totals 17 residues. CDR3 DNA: TGTGCCTGGAATGGCGGGACAGGGTCTCGATATAATTCACCCCTCCACTTT. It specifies CAWNGGTGSRYNSPLHF.

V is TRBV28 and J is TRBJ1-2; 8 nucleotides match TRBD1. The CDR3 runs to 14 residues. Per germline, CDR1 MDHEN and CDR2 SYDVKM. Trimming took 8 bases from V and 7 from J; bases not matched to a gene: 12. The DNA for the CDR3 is TGTGCCAGCCAACCACTCGGGACAGGTCTTGGCTACACCTTC. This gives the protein CASQPLGTGLGYTF.